Following are 19 T cell receptor beta chains from one sample sequenced in a study of T-cell reconstitution after alpha-beta-depleted transplantation in children. The TCRbeta library was prepared with unique molecular identifiers. One entry per CDR3 protein results from TCRdb running MiXCR on the PCR reads. The sample consists of over 120,000 distinct CDR3 sequences, about 8.8% of them appearing once. The sequenced sample was PBMCs, mostly from graft donor cells, obtained 180 days after TCRalphabeta/CD19-depleted stem cell transplant. These receptors all stem from a female patient aged 2-9 years who had a stem cell transplant for congenital amegakaryocytic thrombocytopenia, so the T cells may come from the graft donor.

This clonotype was detected ten times or more. This chain links TRBV28 with TRBJ1-6, with TRBD1 identical over 7 bases. V lost 6 bases and J lost 7; bases outside the gene matches: 6. The germline gives CDR1 MDHEN, CDR2 SYDVKM. The CDR3 runs 14 residues. Written as DNA, the CDR3 is TGTGCCAGCAGCTTGGGACAGAGAAATTCACCCCTCCACTTT. Translated, it gives CASSLGQRNSPLHF.

There are many counts of this clonotype. The V gene is TRBV5-6, the J gene TRBJ2-2; 10 bases line up with TRBD2. The germline V gene encodes CDR1 SGHDT and CDR2 YYEEEE. The junction had 3 bases not matched to a gene; V was cut back by 0 bases and J by 4 bases. The CDR3 length is 16 residues. The CDR3 reads CASSLGLAGVTGELFF. The DNA for the CDR3 is TGTGCCAGCAGCTTGGGGCTAGCGGGAGTCACCGGGGAGCTGTTTTTT.

The chain uses TRBV14 and TRBJ1-1; the D gene is possibly TRBD1 (5 bases). Germline CDR1 is SGHDN and CDR2 is FVKESK. The V end lost 7 bases, the J end lost 1 base, and 13 bases lay between the germline ends. The CDR3 has 14 residues. The CDR3 here is CASTRGGQNTEAFF. As DNA, the CDR3 is TGTGCCAGCACTCGTGGGGGTCAGAACACTGAAGCTTTCTTT.

This rearrangement joins TRBV6-1 to TRBJ2-5; 7 nucleotides agree with TRBD1. Trimming took 4 bases from V and 6 from J; bases not matched to a gene: 5. The germline V gene encodes CDR1 MNHNS and CDR2 SASEGT. This CDR3 spans 13 amino acids. The CDR3 protein is CASSGGGGQTQYF. For the CDR3, the DNA is TGTGCCAGCAGTGGAGGGGGCGGTCAGACCCAGTACTTC.

This clonotype has at least ten counts. This CDR3 is CSALTSGGTDTQYF. CDR3 coding DNA: TGCAGTGCCCTGACTAGCGGGGGCACAGATACGCAGTATTTT. The V gene is TRBV20-1, the J gene TRBJ2-3, with TRBD2 identical over 11 bases. J lost 1 base, V lost 6 bases, and 3 bases had no gene match. Germline V lookup: CDR1 DFQATT, CDR2 SNEGSKA (reference sequence). The CDR3 loop spans 14 amino acids.

This clonotype was detected many times. The V and J genes are TRBV12-3 or TRBV12-4 and TRBJ1-4; possibly TRBD1 for D (5 bases). The CDR3 extends over 14 amino acids. Between the trimmed V and J ends, which lost 0 bases and 6 bases, there was a span of 8 bases. CDR3 sequence: CASSLALRDEKLFF. CDR3 DNA: TGTGCCAGCAGTTTAGCGCTCAGGGATGAAAAACTGTTTTTT.

This clonotype was counted at least ten times. The rearrangement uses TRBV12-3 or TRBV12-4 and TRBJ1-5; D is uncertain. This CDR3 region has 14 residues. V dropped 5 bases and J dropped 4 bases, with 12 bases sitting between them. The CDR3 here is CASSQIGVNQPQHF. The CDR3 coding sequence is TGTGCCAGCAGTCAAATTGGAGTAAATCAGCCCCAGCATTTT.

This sequence joins TRBV20-1 and TRBJ2-7; unclear D gene. Trimming shortened V by 6 bases and J by 0 bases, and 9 bases separated the two germline ends. CDR1 is DFQATT and CDR2 is SNEGSKA in the germline V gene (reference sequence). This CDR3 has 12 amino acids. The CDR3 bases are TGCAGTGCGGGCCGCGTCTCCTACGAGCAGTACTTC. Protein product: CSAGRVSYEQYF.

The chain joins TRBV7-2 to TRBJ2-7, with TRBD1 as a possible D gene (7 bases). The CDR3 consists of 14 residues. V shed 3 bases and J shed 4 bases, with 13 bases lying between them. Germline V gene data show CDR1 as SGHTA and CDR2 as FQGNSA. In DNA, the CDR3 is TGTGCCAGCAGCTTTCAGGGGGGCCCTTACGAGCAGTACTTC. Amino acid sequence: CASSFQGGPYEQYF.

This clonotype was observed a few times. The V call is TRBV6-1, the J call TRBJ1-5; TRBD1 aligns across 8 bases. Germline CDR1 reads MNHNS; CDR2 reads SASEGT. Trimming removed 6 bases from V and 6 bases from J; junction bases left unmatched: 10. The length of the CDR3 is 15 residues. The CDR3 DNA is TGTGCCAGCAGACGAACAGGGGGTAGGGCTCAGCCCCAGCATTTT. Translating gives CASRRTGGRAQPQHF.

This clonotype was counted at least ten times. The chain has TRBV15 and TRBJ2-5; D call uncertain. The CDR3 length is 12 residues. The germline gives CDR1 LNHNV, CDR2 YYDKDF (reference sequence). V was shortened by 5 bases and J by 5 bases, with 9 bases between the two germline ends. CDR3 nucleotides: TGTGCCACCAGCTATAATGCGGAGACCCAGTACTTC. This gives the protein CATSYNAETQYF.

This clonotype was observed a handful of times. J is TRBJ2-3 and V is TRBV4-1, with D possibly being TRBD1 (6 bases). CDR3 length: 18 amino acids. Germline CDR1 MGHRA, CDR2 YSYEKL. V was shortened by 1 base and J by 3 bases, with 20 bases between the two germline ends. CDR3 region: CASSQVGMGPQGTDTQYF. CDR3 nucleotide sequence: TGCGCCAGCAGCCAAGTCGGTATGGGACCCCAGGGGACAGATACGCAGTATTTT.

The V call is TRBV4-1, the J call TRBJ1-1; no reliable D call. The CDR3 sequence is 15 residues long. V lost 3 bases and J lost 3, with 14 bases in between. Per the germline V gene, CDR1 is MGHRA and CDR2 is YSYEKL. The CDR3 loop reads CASSQHWMRDTEAFF. CDR3 nucleotide sequence: TGCGCCAGCAGCCAGCATTGGATGAGGGACACTGAAGCTTTCTTT.

This clonotype appeared many times. J is TRBJ2-7 and V is TRBV20-1; a possible D gene is TRBD1 (5 bases). Germline CDR1 and CDR2: DFQATT and SNEGSKA (reference sequence). The V and J ends lost 4 bases and 1 base respectively, with 8 bases between them. This CDR3 has 12 residues. The CDR3, as DNA: TGCAGTGCTACTAAGGGGTCCTACGAGCAGTACTTC. Its protein is CSATKGSYEQYF.

At least ten counts were recorded for this clonotype. The V gene is TRBV28, the J gene TRBJ1-2; D not certain. V lost 3 bases and J lost 4, with 18 bases in between. CDR1 is MDHEN, CDR2 SYDVKM, per germline. The CDR3 runs 16 residues. Here the CDR3 DNA reads TGTGCCAGCAGTTTGGGTCGGGCCCCGTGGCCCTATGGCTACACCTTC. Translated: CASSLGRAPWPYGYTF.

This clonotype was counted a few times. The V gene is TRBV5-6, the J gene TRBJ2-7, with TRBD2 identical over 8 bases. Per the germline V gene, CDR1 is SGHDT and CDR2 is YYEEEE. V was pared by 0 bases and J by 3 bases, with 5 bases of the junction left unmatched. The CDR3 is made up of 15 amino acids. The CDR3 region has the DNA TGTGCCAGCAGCTTGGCGGGAGGGTTTGGCTACGAGCAGTACTTC. It yields the protein CASSLAGGFGYEQYF.

The table lists this clonotype with many counts. The V call is TRBV29-1, the J call TRBJ2-7; D may match TRBD1 or TRBD2 (5 bases each). This CDR3 spans 14 amino acids. Trimming shortened V by 0 bases and J by 2 bases, and 11 bases separated the two germline ends. Germline values: CDR1 SQVTM, CDR2 ANQGSEA. CDR3 coding DNA: TGCAGCGTTGAAGAGGACGGGGCCACCTACGAGCAGTACTTC. This encodes CSVEEDGATYEQYF.

This clonotype was counted ten times or more. The chain employs TRBV27 and TRBJ2-7; TRBD2 matches 7 bases. Unmatched junction bases numbered 8, after V lost 6 bases and J lost 3 bases. The CDR3 runs to 14 residues. The germline V gene encodes CDR1 MNHEY and CDR2 SMNVEV (reference sequence). CDR3 protein: CASRSHSGLYEQYF. Here the CDR3 DNA reads TGTGCCAGCAGGTCACATAGCGGGCTCTACGAGCAGTACTTC.

This clonotype came up many times. The V and J genes are TRBV21-1 and TRBJ1-4; the table names TRBD1, a call not compared with the DNA. TRBV21-1 is a listed pseudogene. CDR3 length: 15 residues. CDR3 nucleotide sequence: TGTGCCAGCAGCAAAGCGGGGGGTCCCCCTGAAAAACTGTTTTTT. This codes for CASSKAGGPPEKLFF.